Listed below are T cell receptor beta chains from one sample, sequenced in a study of tumor and adjacent non-tumor tissue in lung cancer. TCRdb redid the calling of the multiplex PCR reads with MiXCR, one entry per CDR3 protein. The profile covers about 90,000 distinct CDR3 sequences, with around two thirds appearing a single time and over 12% taken by the ten largest. Sequencing was done on a sample of lung tumor tissue. The receptors were sampled from a man between 65 and 79 years old with non-small cell lung cancer. CDR3s include the opening cysteine and the closing phenylalanine or tryptophan. D genes are given only for firm matches. Some rows have no size entry. The others give once, few or many, or a class for an expanded clone.

clone_size: many; v_call: TRBV5-1; j_call: TRBJ2-2; d_call: NA; cdr3_aa: CASSPTVTGELFF; cdr3_nt: TGCGCCAGCAGCCCTACAGTCACCGGGGAGCTGTTTTTT
clone_size: NA; v_call: TRBV11-2; j_call: TRBJ1-2; d_call: NA; cdr3_aa: CTSSADTYYGYTF; cdr3_nt: TGTACCAGCAGCGCAGACACCTACTATGGTTACACCTTC
clone_size: NA; v_call: TRBV11-3; j_call: TRBJ2-1; d_call: NA; cdr3_aa: CASSLDRGVYNEQFF; cdr3_nt: TGTGCCAGCAGCTTAGACAGAGGGGTCTACAATGAGCAGTTCTTC
clone_size: NA; v_call: TRBV5-6; j_call: TRBJ2-5; d_call: TRBD2; cdr3_aa: CASSYLRETLYF; cdr3_nt: TGTGCCAGCAGCTACCTGCGGGAGACCCTGTACTTC
clone_size: NA; v_call: TRBV9; j_call: TRBJ1-2; d_call: NA; cdr3_aa: CASRAGGANYGYTF; cdr3_nt: TGTGCCAGCAGGGCGGGGGGAGCTAACTATGGCTACACCTTC
clone_size: NA; v_call: TRBV9; j_call: TRBJ2-5; d_call: TRBD2; cdr3_aa: CASSGATGGHQETQYF; cdr3_nt: TGTGCCAGCAGCGGCGCAACGGGGGGTCACCAAGAGACCCAGTACTTC
clone_size: many; v_call: TRBV29-1; j_call: TRBJ2-2; d_call: TRBD2; cdr3_aa: CSVSLAETIGELFF; cdr3_nt: TGCAGCGTTAGCCTAGCGGAAACGATCGGGGAGCTGTTTTTT
clone_size: NA; v_call: TRBV20-1; j_call: TRBJ1-6; d_call: NA; cdr3_aa: CSAPPRRNHNSPLHF; cdr3_nt: TGCAGTGCTCCCCCAAGACGGAACCATAATTCACCCCTCCATTTT
clone_size: many; v_call: TRBV6-6; j_call: TRBJ1-5; d_call: NA; cdr3_aa: CATLQGREPQHF; cdr3_nt: TGTGCCACTTTACAGGGTAGAGAGCCCCAGCATTTT
clone_size: many; v_call: TRBV28; j_call: TRBJ2-5; d_call: NA; cdr3_aa: CASLRPEVETQYF; cdr3_nt: TGTGCCAGCCTCCGGCCGGAGGTAGAGACCCAGTACTTC
clone_size: many; v_call: TRBV12-3/TRBV12-4; j_call: TRBJ2-3; d_call: TRBD1; cdr3_aa: CASSPGQGFDTQYF; cdr3_nt: TGTGCCAGCAGTCCGGGACAGGGATTCGATACGCAGTATTTT
clone_size: once; v_call: TRBV5-1; j_call: TRBJ1-1; d_call: NA; cdr3_aa: CAISLRQNGEAFF; cdr3_nt: TGCGCCATCAGCTTGAGACAAAACGGGGAGGCTTTCTTT
clone_size: NA; v_call: TRBV11-3; j_call: TRBJ2-1; d_call: NA; cdr3_aa: CASGLDRGTNNEQFF; cdr3_nt: TGTGCTAGCGGCTTAGATCGGGGAACTAACAATGAGCAGTTTTTC
clone_size: NA; v_call: TRBV4-1; j_call: TRBJ2-4; d_call: TRBD2; cdr3_aa: CTSSQESSAGGTKNIQYF; cdr3_nt: TGCACCAGCAGCCAAGAAAGTTCCGCGGGAGGAACCAAAAACATTCAGTACTTC
clone_size: NA; v_call: TRBV5-1; j_call: TRBJ2-3; d_call: NA; cdr3_aa: CASSLARGPDTQYF; cdr3_nt: TGCGCCAGCAGCTTGGCTCGGGGCCCAGATACGCAGTATTTT
clone_size: NA; v_call: TRBV6-6; j_call: TRBJ2-1; d_call: TRBD2; cdr3_aa: CASSYEAGGLVEQFF; cdr3_nt: TGTGCCAGCAGTTATGAAGCGGGAGGGTTAGTTGAGCAGTTCTTC
clone_size: many; v_call: TRBV30; j_call: TRBJ2-2; d_call: NA; cdr3_aa: CAWSVRGYTGELFF; cdr3_nt: TGTGCCTGGAGTGTACGGGGGTATACCGGGGAGCTGTTTTTT
clone_size: many; v_call: TRBV12-3/TRBV12-4; j_call: TRBJ2-7; d_call: TRBD2; cdr3_aa: CASRPTSGGYEQYF; cdr3_nt: TGTGCCAGCAGACCGACTAGCGGGGGGTACGAGCAGTACTTC
clone_size: many; v_call: TRBV5-4; j_call: TRBJ2-5; d_call: NA; cdr3_aa: CASSLEPGSQETQYF; cdr3_nt: TGTGCCAGCAGCTTGGAGCCGGGTTCACAAGAGACCCAGTACTTC
clone_size: NA; v_call: TRBV6-2/TRBV6-3; j_call: TRBJ1-5; d_call: NA; cdr3_aa: CASSWERSQPQHF; cdr3_nt: TGTGCTAGCAGTTGGGAGAGGAGTCAGCCCCAGCATTTT
clone_size: NA; v_call: TRBV12-3/TRBV12-4; j_call: TRBJ2-2; d_call: NA; cdr3_aa: CAIRSGTGTTGEPFF; cdr3_nt: TGTGCCATCAGGAGCGGGACAGGCACCACCGGGGAGCCGTTTTTT
clone_size: few; v_call: TRBV28; j_call: TRBJ2-3; d_call: NA; cdr3_aa: CASRPAGSTDTQYF; cdr3_nt: TGTGCCAGCAGGCCGGCGGGTAGCACAGATACGCAGTATTTT
clone_size: many; v_call: TRBV7-8; j_call: TRBJ2-1; d_call: NA; cdr3_aa: CASSLGGAGNEQFF; cdr3_nt: TGTGCCAGCAGCTTAGGCGGGGCCGGCAATGAGCAGTTCTTC
clone_size: many; v_call: TRBV6-5; j_call: TRBJ1-6; d_call: TRBD1; cdr3_aa: CASSSHRGETNSPLHF; cdr3_nt: TGTGCCAGCAGTTCCCACAGGGGGGAGACGAATTCACCCCTCCACTTT
clone_size: NA; v_call: TRBV9; j_call: TRBJ2-7; d_call: NA; cdr3_aa: CASSPTGLSSYEQYF; cdr3_nt: TGTGCCAGCAGCCCTACCGGTCTCTCCTCCTACGAGCAGTACTTC
clone_size: NA; v_call: TRBV6-6; j_call: TRBJ2-2; d_call: NA; cdr3_aa: CGRSYRGAPGELFF; cdr3_nt: TGTGGCAGAAGTTACCGGGGGGCGCCCGGGGAGCTGTTTTTT
clone_size: NA; v_call: TRBV5-1; j_call: TRBJ2-3; d_call: NA; cdr3_aa: CVSSTPLTGSPYTQYF; cdr3_nt: TGCGTCAGCAGCACACCCTTGACTGGGTCCCCATATACGCAGTATTTT
clone_size: once; v_call: TRBV20-1; j_call: TRBJ2-5; d_call: TRBD1; cdr3_aa: CSTQRQGEVGETQYF; cdr3_nt: TGCAGTACCCAGCGACAGGGAGAGGTTGGGGAGACCCAGTACTTC
clone_size: NA; v_call: TRBV29-1; j_call: TRBJ2-1; d_call: NA; cdr3_aa: CSVETSRVFF; cdr3_nt: TGCAGCGTTGAGACCTCACGGGTGTTCTTC
clone_size: NA; v_call: TRBV11-2; j_call: TRBJ1-2; d_call: NA; cdr3_aa: CASSLTNLDTLTF; cdr3_nt: TGTGCCAGCAGCTTGACAAACCTTGACACTCTCACCTTC
clone_size: few; v_call: TRBV30; j_call: TRBJ1-2; d_call: NA; cdr3_aa: CAWSVRSGLGYTF; cdr3_nt: TGTGCCTGGAGTGTACGGTCCGGGCTTGGCTACACCTTC
clone_size: NA; v_call: TRBV11-2; j_call: TRBJ2-7; d_call: NA; cdr3_aa: CASGLGGPYEQYF; cdr3_nt: TGTGCAAGCGGCCTCGGAGGTCCCTACGAGCAGTACTTC
clone_size: many; v_call: TRBV20-1; j_call: TRBJ2-1; d_call: NA; cdr3_aa: CSAELGQQFF; cdr3_nt: TGCAGTGCTGAACTCGGGCAGCAGTTCTTC
clone_size: NA; v_call: TRBV29-1; j_call: TRBJ2-1; d_call: NA; cdr3_aa: CSVNGHEVTNEQFF; cdr3_nt: TGCAGCGTTAATGGACACGAAGTGACGAATGAGCAGTTCTTC
clone_size: many; v_call: TRBV6-5; j_call: TRBJ2-1; d_call: TRBD2; cdr3_aa: CASTLGAGGYNEQFF; cdr3_nt: TGTGCCAGCACCCTAGGGGCGGGGGGCTACAATGAGCAGTTCTTC
clone_size: NA; v_call: TRBV6-6; j_call: TRBJ2-7; d_call: NA; cdr3_aa: CAGSYGTIGDEQYF; cdr3_nt: TGTGCCGGCAGTTACGGCACCATCGGCGACGAGCAGTACTTC
clone_size: once; v_call: TRBV11-2; j_call: TRBJ2-7; d_call: NA; cdr3_aa: CARTSEQGPYEQYF; cdr3_nt: TGTGCCAGAACCTCCGAGCAGGGGCCCTACGAGCAGTACTTC
clone_size: NA; v_call: TRBV7-8; j_call: TRBJ2-1; d_call: NA; cdr3_aa: CASSSDLSRVKNEQFF; cdr3_nt: TGTGCCAGCAGCTCCGATTTGTCCAGGGTCAAGAATGAGCAGTTCTTC
clone_size: NA; v_call: TRBV6-1; j_call: TRBJ2-7; d_call: TRBD1; cdr3_aa: CASSDHRDRIYEQYF; cdr3_nt: TGTGCCAGCAGTGATCATCGGGACAGGATCTACGAGCAGTACTTC
clone_size: NA; v_call: TRBV11-1; j_call: TRBJ2-5; d_call: NA; cdr3_aa: CARSRRDPQETQYF; cdr3_nt: TGTGCCAGGAGCCGGCGTGATCCACAAGAGACCCAGTACTTC
clone_size: many; v_call: TRBV4-1; j_call: TRBJ2-7; d_call: NA; cdr3_aa: CASSRSDRYEQYF; cdr3_nt: TGCGCCAGCAGCCGCTCCGACAGGTACGAGCAGTACTTC
clone_size: NA; v_call: TRBV29-1; j_call: TRBJ2-5; d_call: NA; cdr3_aa: CSVDRSGREIQYF; cdr3_nt: TGCAGCGTTGACAGGAGTGGACGTGAGATCCAGTACTTC
clone_size: NA; v_call: TRBV4-2; j_call: TRBJ2-2; d_call: NA; cdr3_aa: CVSSQGTANTGELFF; cdr3_nt: TGTGTTAGCAGCCAAGGGACGGCGAACACCGGGGAGCTGTTTTTT
clone_size: large; v_call: TRBV6-1; j_call: TRBJ1-5; d_call: NA; cdr3_aa: CASTAEPFNQPQHF; cdr3_nt: TGTGCCAGCACCGCTGAACCCTTCAATCAGCCCCAGCATTTT
clone_size: medium-sized; v_call: TRBV6-5; j_call: TRBJ2-7; d_call: NA; cdr3_aa: CASSARTETYEQYF; cdr3_nt: TGTGCCAGCAGTGCCAGGACTGAAACCTACGAGCAGTACTTC